These 9 T cell receptor beta chains were sequenced from one sample in a study of T cell responses to AZD1222 COVID-19 vaccine. Generated by immunoSEQ multiplex PCR, the TCRdb table keeps only in-frame clones and is missing some. The sample has tens of thousands of clones, 85% to 90% seen once. Specimen: peripheral blood, collected 28 days after the second AZD1222 dose. The receptors originated from an adult who received the AZD1222 COVID-19 vaccine.

This clone appeared a few times. The rearrangement joins TRBV2 to TRBJ1-2; D possibly corresponds to TRBD1 (5 bases). The germline V gene has CDR1 SNHLY and CDR2 FYNNEI. V was pared by 8 bases and J by 4 bases, with 11 bases between. CDR3 size: 12 residues. CDR3 amino acids: CASLGERYGYTF. CDR3 DNA: TGTGCCAGCCTAGGGGAGCGCTATGGCTACACCTTC.

J is TRBJ2-2 and V is TRBV29-1; no clear D gene. Germline CDR1 and CDR2: SQVTM and ANQGSEA. The V end lost 7 bases, the J end lost 4 bases, and 7 bases lay between the germline ends. The CDR3 is made up of 11 amino acids. The CDR3 sequence: CSAVTTGELFF. The CDR3 DNA reads as TGCAGCGCCGTCACCACCGGGGAGCTGTTTTTT.

This clone has only a few counts. The chain links TRBV18 to TRBJ1-1; D is unclear. CDR3 length: 14 residues. V lost 2 bases and J 2 bases, leaving 9 bases between the germline ends. Germline CDR1 and CDR2: KGHSH and LQKENI. For the CDR3, the DNA is TGTGCCAGCTCACCAGAGGGCGCTAACACTGAAGCTTTCTTT. It codes for CASSPEGANTEAFF.

The rearrangement joins TRBV29-1 to TRBJ1-5; 7 bases map to TRBD1. J was trimmed by 1 base and V by 4 bases; bases with no gene match: 7. CDR1 and CDR2 from the germline V gene are SQVTM and ANQGSEA. CDR3 length: 15 amino acids. The CDR3 region is CSVVEGALSNQPQHF. DNA of the CDR3: TGCAGCGTTGTAGAGGGGGCGTTGAGCAATCAGCCCCAGCATTTT.

V gene TRBV9 combines with J gene TRBJ2-1, with 13 bases that match TRBD2. Germline CDR1 SGDLS, CDR2 YYNGEE. The CDR3 length is 16 residues. The trim removed 4 bases at V and 6 bases at J, leaving 7 bases unmatched. The CDR3 spells CASSQGTSGKGNEQFF. CDR3 DNA sequence: TGTGCCAGCAGCCAAGGGACTAGCGGGAAAGGCAATGAGCAGTTCTTC.

The chain recombines TRBV19 with TRBJ2-3, with 11 nucleotides matching TRBD2. The length of the CDR3 is 19 residues. Germline V gene lookup returns CDR1 LNHDA and CDR2 SQIVND (reference sequence). V lost 3 bases, J lost 5 bases, and 16 bases stayed unmatched. CDR3 in amino acids: CASSINGLVSGRARDTQYF. For the CDR3, the DNA is TGTGCCAGTAGTATTAATGGGTTAGTTAGCGGGAGGGCCAGAGATACGCAGTATTTT.

This sequence joins TRBV5-1 and TRBJ2-3; 7 nucleotides agree with TRBD2. V was clipped by 0 bases and J by 4 bases; unmatched bases: 5. The germline V gene has CDR1 SGHRS and CDR2 YFSETQ. This CDR3 has 15 residues. CDR3 protein: CASSLERGRADTQYF. The CDR3 DNA sequence: TGCGCCAGCAGCTTGGAGCGGGGCAGAGCAGATACGCAGTATTTT.

This chain uses TRBV10-3 with TRBJ1-6, with D maybe TRBD1 (5 bases). The CDR3 consists of 18 residues. Germline CDR1 and CDR2: ENHRY and SYGVKD. The V end lost 0 bases, the J end lost 5 bases, and 17 bases lay between the germline ends. CDR3 in DNA: TGTGCCATCAGTGAGTCGAGACCCCAGGGACCTAATAATTCACCCCTCCACTTT. Its translation: CAISESRPQGPNNSPLHF.

This clone is a singleton in its sample. The V gene is TRBV27, the J gene TRBJ1-4; weak D call: TRBD1 (5 bases). CDR1 and CDR2 from the germline V gene are MNHEY and SMNVEV (reference sequence). Trimming left V 1 base short and J 0 bases short, with 9 bases between. CDR3 length equals 16 residues. Written as DNA, the CDR3 is TGTGCCAGCAGTTTATGGGGCAGCCCAACTAATGAAAAACTGTTTTTT. It codes for CASSLWGSPTNEKLFF.